These 12 T cell receptor beta chains were sequenced from one sample in a study of T-cell reconstitution after alpha-beta-depleted transplantation in children. A TCRbeta library incorporating unique molecular identifiers was prepared. One entry per CDR3 protein results from TCRdb running MiXCR on the PCR reads. The data show a few hundred thousand distinct CDR3 sequences, around two fifths seen once. The starting material was PBMCs, obtained before TCRalphabeta/CD19-depleted stem cell transplant. The origin of the receptors is a girl aged 2 to 9 with aplastic anemia, due to receive a stem cell transplant.

The chain links TRBV29-1 to TRBJ1-1; tentative D call: TRBD1 (6 bases). This CDR3 has 12 amino acids. Germline assignment: CDR1 SQVTM and CDR2 ANQGSEA. Trimming pared 4 bases from V and 4 bases from J, leaving 10 bases between. The CDR3 DNA follows: TGCAGCGTTGCGGAGGGGGGCACTGAAGCTTTCTTT. Translating it yields CSVAEGGTEAFF.

CDR3: CSARADGTDTQYF. The CDR3 DNA reads as TGCAGTGCTAGAGCCGACGGCACAGATACGCAGTATTTT. The genes are TRBV20-1 and TRBJ2-3; no clear D gene. The V gene lost 1 base and the J gene lost 1 base, with 6 bases spanning the gap. The CDR3 has 13 amino acids. Germline V gene sequence: CDR1 DFQATT, CDR2 SNEGSKA (reference sequence).

The chain recombines TRBV4-1 with TRBJ2-7; 7 bases match TRBD1. The CDR3 runs to 17 residues. After removal of 1 base from V and 2 bases from J, the junction contained 11 bases not matched to a gene. From germline, CDR1 is MGHRA and CDR2 YSYEKL. The CDR3: CASSQAFGDRPTYEQYF. The DNA of the CDR3 is TGCGCCAGCAGCCAAGCGTTTGGGGACAGACCTACCTACGAGCAGTACTTC.

This rearrangement joins TRBV28 to TRBJ2-7, with 10 bases identical to TRBD1. The CDR3 covers 16 residues. CDR1 is MDHEN, CDR2 SYDVKM, per germline. The J segment lost 5 bases and the V segment lost 4 bases, leaving 11 bases of the junction unmatched. The CDR3 DNA reads as TGTGCCAGCAGTTCGGCGGGGGACAGGGGAACTCACGAGCAGTACTTC. This encodes CASSSAGDRGTHEQYF.

The gene calls are TRBV12-3 or TRBV12-4 and TRBJ2-1; D perhaps matches TRBD2 (5 bases). The V end was cut by 4 bases, the J end by 7 bases, with 11 bases between. The CDR3 extends over 13 amino acids. The CDR3 sequence is CASSSGLTNEQFF. The CDR3 bases are TGTGCCAGCAGTTCCGGACTCACAAATGAGCAGTTCTTC.

The genes are TRBV7-2 and TRBJ2-1; tentative D call: TRBD2 (7 bases). The germline gives CDR1 SGHTA, CDR2 FQGNSA. The CDR3 has 15 residues. Trimming cost V 7 bases and J 2 bases, with 15 bases left between them. CDR3 nucleotides: TGTGCCAGCATCCCGACCGGGGGGCCCTACAATGAGCAGTTCTTC. This sequence encodes CASIPTGGPYNEQFF.

This clonotype was picked up many times. This chain connects TRBV6-1 to TRBJ1-2, with a possible D match to TRBD1 (5 bases). The V end lost 1 base, the J end lost 5 bases, and 14 bases lay between the germline ends. This CDR3 spans 15 amino acids. Germline V gives CDR1 MNHNS, CDR2 SASEGT. In DNA, the CDR3 is TGTGCCAGCAGTGAAGTTGGGACGCTTGGGTATGGCTACACCTTC. It yields the protein CASSEVGTLGYGYTF.

This clonotype was counted a few times. The rearrangement joins TRBV27 to TRBJ1-1; D call uncertain. Looked up from germline, CDR1 is MNHEY and CDR2 is SMNVEV (reference sequence). V was pared by 2 bases and J by 2 bases, with 3 bases between. The CDR3 length is 12 residues. CDR3 nucleotides: TGTGCCAGCAGTTTACCTAACACTGAAGCTTTCTTT. This translates into CASSLPNTEAFF.

Only a few counts were recorded for this clonotype. The rearrangement uses TRBV12-3 or TRBV12-4 and TRBJ2-7; the D gene is possibly TRBD2 (5 bases). V lost 6 bases to trimming and J lost 0 bases, with 18 bases between them. The CDR3 is made up of 16 amino acids. The CDR3 sequence is CASSQQRRTRSYEQYF. The DNA of the CDR3 is TGTGCCAGCAGCCAACAGAGGAGGACTCGCTCCTACGAGCAGTACTTC.

This chain uses TRBV29-1 with TRBJ2-1; 9 bases fit TRBD2. From germline, CDR1 is SQVTM and CDR2 ANQGSEA. V was clipped by 4 bases and J by 14 bases; unmatched bases: 6. The CDR3 sequence is 11 residues long. The CDR3 DNA sequence: TGCAGCGTTGTGCGGGGGGGCCAAGAGTTCTTC. Residues: CSVVRGGQEFF.

This clonotype has just a few counts. This chain connects TRBV20-1 to TRBJ2-5; 7 nucleotides agree with TRBD2. CDR1 DFQATT and CDR2 SNEGSKA come from the germline V gene (reference sequence). Trimming removed 3 bases from V and 5 bases from J; junction bases left unmatched: 0. The CDR3 is 11 amino acids. The CDR3 DNA sequence: TGCAGTGCTAGCGGGGGGGAGACCCAGTACTTC. This gives the protein CSASGGETQYF.

V usage is TRBV29-1 and J usage is TRBJ2-3, with D perhaps TRBD1 (5 bases). The germline V gene encodes CDR1 SQVTM and CDR2 ANQGSEA. The V gene lost 4 bases and the J gene lost 2 bases, with 10 bases spanning the gap. The CDR3 has 13 amino acids. CDR3 amino acids: CSVADGATDTQYF. Here the CDR3 DNA reads TGCAGCGTTGCGGATGGGGCCACAGATACGCAGTATTTT.